The sequence of this T cell receptor (beta chain) was determined in a study of T cells expressing NK-cell markers. The wider study: Sorted CD3+CD56+NKG2C+, CD3+CD56+NKG2C- and CD3+CD56-NKG2C+ T cells provided the TCR beta repertoires.

TCRdb re-called the 5' RACE reads; every CDR3 protein appears as one record, without DNA. The repertoire table contains 440,000 or so distinct CDR3 sequences. This CDR3 spans 16 amino acids. Germline CDR1 is SGHVS and CDR2 is FQNEAQ. The clonotype originates from a woman aged 18 to 69 in good health. Source material: blood T cells: a sorted CD56 or NKG2C T cell subset, CD4+ or CD8+ T cells, or bulk PBMC T cells (not recorded which). This chain uses TRBV7-8 with TRBJ1-5. This CDR3 reads CASSARSGFSNQPQHF.